These T cell receptor beta chains were read from a single sample in a study of T cell responses to AZD1222 COVID-19 vaccine. Repertoires were generated with immunoSEQ multiplex PCR, while TCRdb's copy carries only in-frame clones and drops some. The repertoire holds about 130,000 clones, roughly 92% seen once, with around 1.1% in the top ten. This material consisted of peripheral blood, taken 28 days after the second AZD1222 dose. These receptors were taken from an adult who received the AZD1222 COVID-19 vaccine. CDR3s include the opening cysteine and the closing phenylalanine or tryptophan. A D gene is named only where the DNA matches it firmly. Size values are once, few and many counts, or a class for expanded clones, and some rows have none.

v_gene	j_gene	d_gene	abundance	CDR3aa	CDR3nt
TRBV7-2	TRBJ1-2	.	.	CASSLGAGNGYTF	TGTGCCAGCAGCTTAGGGGCAGGGAATGGCTACACCTTC
TRBV20-1	TRBJ2-7	TRBD1	.	CSASMDRGDEQYF	TGCAGTGCTAGTATGGACAGGGGGGACGAGCAGTACTTC
TRBV5-4	TRBJ1-1	TRBD1	.	CASSFGGQGRTEAFF	TGTGCCAGCAGCTTCGGGGGACAGGGGAGAACTGAAGCTTTCTTT
TRBV11-2	TRBJ1-6	.	.	CASSTTGSSPLHF	TGTGCCAGCAGCACCACAGGGAGCTCACCCCTCCACTTT
TRBV18	TRBJ2-1	TRBD2	.	CASSPGTSGSYNEQFF	TGTGCCAGCTCACCAGGGACTAGCGGATCCTACAATGAGCAGTTCTTC
TRBV6-2/TRBV6-3	TRBJ2-2	.	once	CASSNTGELFF	TGTGCCAGCAGTAACACCGGGGAGCTGTTTTTT
TRBV5-4	TRBJ1-1	.	.	CASSSNGQMNTEAFF	TGTGCCAGCAGCTCGAACGGACAGATGAACACTGAAGCTTTCTTT
TRBV29-1	TRBJ2-1	TRBD1	.	CSADRSSYNEQFF	TGCAGCGCGGACAGGAGCTCCTACAATGAGCAGTTCTTC
TRBV4-2	TRBJ1-5	.	.	CASSQGIAEPQHF	TGTGCCAGCAGCCAAGGGATAGCGGAGCCCCAGCATTTT
TRBV29-1	TRBJ1-2	.	.	CSVGVTGANYGYTF	TGCAGCGTTGGTGTGACAGGTGCTAACTATGGCTACACCTTC
TRBV18	TRBJ2-5	.	.	CASSPPGAGTQYF	TGTGCCAGCTCACCACCGGGGGCCGGGACCCAGTACTTC
TRBV2	TRBJ1-5	TRBD1	.	CASNQQGMSQPQHF	TGTGCCAGCAACCAACAGGGGATGAGTCAGCCCCAGCATTTT
TRBV20-1	TRBJ2-7	TRBD1	.	CSASRDRGQYEQYF	TGCAGTGCTAGTCGTGACAGGGGCCAGTACGAGCAGTACTTC
TRBV7-8	TRBJ2-1	.	.	CASSLGLDGEQFF	TGTGCCAGCAGCTTAGGGCTTGACGGTGAGCAGTTCTTC
TRBV4-2	TRBJ1-1	TRBD1	once	CASSQEGGGIGYTEAFF	TGTGCCAGCAGCCAAGAGGGAGGGGGCATAGGGTACACTGAAGCTTTCTTT
TRBV9	TRBJ1-1	.	.	CASSALGTEAFF	TGTGCCAGCAGCGCCCTAGGCACTGAAGCTTTCTTT
TRBV19	TRBJ2-7	.	.	CASSLFWGQSYEQYF	TGTGCCAGTAGTCTCTTTTGGGGTCAGAGCTACGAGCAGTACTTC
TRBV27	TRBJ1-5	.	.	CASRDLGGVHQPQHF	TGTGCCAGCCGCGACTTAGGGGGTGTGCATCAGCCCCAGCATTTT
TRBV19	TRBJ1-2	.	.	CASSITGLYGYTF	TGTGCCAGTAGTATCACAGGACTCTATGGCTACACCTTC
TRBV9	TRBJ1-6	.	.	CASSVDSSTSPLHF	TGTGCCAGCAGCGTGGACAGCTCTACGTCACCCCTCCACTTT
TRBV11-3	TRBJ2-1	TRBD1	once	CASSSGGQSYNEQFF	TGTGCCAGCAGCTCAGGGGGACAGTCCTACAATGAGCAGTTCTTC
TRBV18	TRBJ2-3	.	.	CASSPSGSGLSPDTQYF	TGTGCCAGCTCACCATCCGGATCGGGGTTAAGCCCAGATACGCAGTATTTT
TRBV12-3/TRBV12-4	TRBJ1-5	.	.	CASSLGSNQPQHF	TGTGCCAGCAGTTTAGGCAGCAATCAGCCCCAGCATTTT
TRBV23-1	TRBJ1-5	TRBD1	.	CASSQYTGEDQPQHF	TGCGCCAGCAGTCAATACACAGGGGAGGATCAGCCCCAGCATTTT
TRBV19	TRBJ1-2	.	few	CASSMGQGSGYTF	TGTGCCAGTAGTATGGGGCAGGGAAGTGGCTACACCTTC
TRBV24-1	TRBJ1-2	.	.	CATSDHQEGPTANYGYTF	TGTGCCACCAGTGACCACCAGGAGGGGCCGACAGCTAACTATGGCTACACCTTC
TRBV7-7	TRBJ2-5	.	.	CASSLTVGRVQETQYF	TGTGCCAGCAGCCTCACCGTGGGGAGAGTCCAAGAGACCCAGTACTTC
TRBV20-1	TRBJ1-2	TRBD1	.	CRGQGGTF	TGCAGGGGACAGGGTGGGACCTTC
TRBV7-9	TRBJ1-1	.	once	CASSLVGDNTEAFF	TGTGCCAGCAGCTTAGTGGGGGACAACACTGAAGCTTTCTTT
TRBV7-2	TRBJ1-6	.	.	CASSPRTQNKNSPLHF	TGTGCCAGCAGCCCCAGGACCCAAAACAAAAATTCACCCCTCCACTTT
TRBV2	TRBJ1-6	.	.	CASSETGRLVSPLHF	TGTGCCAGCAGTGAAACAGGGCGCTTAGTGTCACCCCTCCACTTT
TRBV28	TRBJ2-5	.	.	CASSPPGHFAGETQYF	TGTGCCAGCAGTCCTCCGGGACATTTTGCAGGAGAGACCCAGTACTTC
TRBV9	TRBJ1-1	.	.	CASSVGQGGTEAFF	TGTGCCAGCAGCGTAGGGCAGGGCGGCACTGAAGCTTTCTTT
TRBV11-2	TRBJ1-1	.	once	CASSLSRNTEAFF	TGTGCCAGCAGCTTATCCAGGAACACTGAAGCTTTCTTT
TRBV2	TRBJ2-5	TRBD2	.	CASSEAGTSGIETQYF	TGTGCCAGCAGTGAAGCCGGGACTAGCGGGATAGAGACCCAGTACTTC
TRBV19	TRBJ2-2	TRBD1	.	CASRGTGGVGELFF	TGTGCCAGCCGCGGGACAGGGGGCGTCGGGGAGCTGTTTTTT
TRBV20-1	TRBJ1-1	.	.	CSARLNTEAFF	TGCAGTGCTAGGCTGAACACTGAAGCTTTCTTT
TRBV6-5	TRBJ1-2	TRBD1	once	CASTIQGAGGYTF	TGTGCCAGCACGATACAGGGGGCGGGTGGCTACACCTTC
TRBV11-2	TRBJ2-1	.	.	CASSLGGKGQEQFF	TGTGCCAGCAGCTTAGGGGGTAAGGGACAAGAGCAGTTCTTC
TRBV24-1	TRBJ2-1	TRBD2	.	CATSDWLAGHNEQFF	TGTGCCACCAGTGATTGGCTAGCGGGACACAATGAGCAGTTCTTC
TRBV5-1	TRBJ2-1	.	.	CASSFGADNNEQFF	TGCGCCAGCAGCTTCGGGGCTGATAACAATGAGCAGTTCTTC
TRBV15	TRBJ1-2	TRBD1	.	CATSRDRDSDYGYTF	TGTGCCACCAGCAGAGATAGGGACAGCGACTATGGCTACACCTTC
TRBV7-2	TRBJ1-1	TRBD1	.	CASSLEQGAYTEAFF	TGTGCCAGCAGCTTAGAGCAGGGGGCGTACACTGAAGCTTTCTTT
TRBV4-3	TRBJ1-5	.	.	CASSQDTGSNQPQHF	TGCGCCAGCAGCCAAGATACGGGAAGCAATCAGCCCCAGCATTTT